The entry below gives a single T cell receptor beta chain sequence along with its context. Germline V gene sequence: CDR1 SGHRS, CDR2 YFSETQ. Trimming stripped 4 bases from V and 10 bases from J, with 12 bases between. The CDR3 is made up of 13 amino acids. This record belongs to a study of blood T cell repertoires in COVID-19. The wider study: COVID-19 samples, acute and convalescent, were from the United States, Italy and Spain. T cells, B-cell-depleted T cells, or PBMCs provided the cDNA or gDNA that served as material.

In the study's own analysis: Estimated nucleated cell counts came from reference gene primer amplification. TCRdb's copy holds only in-frame clones and misses some; the assay was immunoSEQ multiplex PCR. V and J calls and clone size are those listed in that table; D and trimming were worked out from the DNA. The data show some 46,000 clones, approximately 80% seen once. The specimen sequenced was peripheral blood. The TCR comes from an elderly man with acute or convalescent COVID-19. The genes are TRBV5-1 and TRBJ1-6; tentative D call: TRBD1 (6 bases). This CDR3 reads CASSHQGNSPLHF. CDR3 DNA: TGCGCCAGCAGCCATCAGGGGAACTCACCCCTCCACTTT.